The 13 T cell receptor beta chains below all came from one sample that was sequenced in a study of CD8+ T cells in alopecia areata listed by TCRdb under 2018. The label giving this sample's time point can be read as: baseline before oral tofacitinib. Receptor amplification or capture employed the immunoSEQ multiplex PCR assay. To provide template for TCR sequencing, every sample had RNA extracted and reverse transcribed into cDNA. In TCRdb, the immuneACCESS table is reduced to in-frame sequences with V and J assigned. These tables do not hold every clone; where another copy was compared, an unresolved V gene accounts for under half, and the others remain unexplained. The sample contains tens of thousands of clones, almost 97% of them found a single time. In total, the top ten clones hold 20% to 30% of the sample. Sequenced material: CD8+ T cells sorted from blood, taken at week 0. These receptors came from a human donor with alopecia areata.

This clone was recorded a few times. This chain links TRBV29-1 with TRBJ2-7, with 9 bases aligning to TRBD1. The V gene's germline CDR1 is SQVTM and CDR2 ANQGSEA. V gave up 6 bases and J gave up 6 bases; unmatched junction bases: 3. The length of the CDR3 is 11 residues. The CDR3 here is CSVGQGREQYF. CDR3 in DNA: TGCAGCGTAGGACAGGGGCGCGAGCAGTACTTC.

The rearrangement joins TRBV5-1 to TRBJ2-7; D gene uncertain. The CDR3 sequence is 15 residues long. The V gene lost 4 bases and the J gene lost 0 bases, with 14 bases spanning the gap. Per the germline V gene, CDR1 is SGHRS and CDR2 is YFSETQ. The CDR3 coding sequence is TGCGCCAGCAGCGGAACAGATTCTAGCTCCTACGAGCAGTACTTC. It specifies CASSGTDSSSYEQYF.

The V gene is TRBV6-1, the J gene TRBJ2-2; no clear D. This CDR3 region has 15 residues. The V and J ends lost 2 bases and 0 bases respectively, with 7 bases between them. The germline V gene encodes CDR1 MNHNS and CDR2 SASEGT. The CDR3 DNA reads TGTGCCAGCAGTGAACGCCGAACGAACACCGGGGAGCTGTTTTTT. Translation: CASSERRTNTGELFF.

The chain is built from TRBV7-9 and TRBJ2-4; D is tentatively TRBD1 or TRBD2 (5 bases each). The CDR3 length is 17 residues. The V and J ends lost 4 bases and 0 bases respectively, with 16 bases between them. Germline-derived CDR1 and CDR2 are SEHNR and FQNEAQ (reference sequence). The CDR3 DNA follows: TGTGCCAGCAGCTCCTCATGGGTCGGGGCAGCCAAAAACATTCAGTACTTC. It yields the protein CASSSSWVGAAKNIQYF. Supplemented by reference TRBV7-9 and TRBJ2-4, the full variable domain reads DTGVSQNPRHKITKRGQNVTFRCDPISEHNRLYWYRQTLGQGPEFLTYFQNEAQLEKSRLLSDRFSAERPKGSFSTLEIQRTEQGDSAMYLCASSSSWVGAAKNIQYFGAGTRLSVL.

The CDR3 protein is CASSLGRQSDQPQHF. The CDR3 region has the DNA TGTGCCAGCAGCTTAGGAAGACAGAGCGATCAGCCCCAGCATTTT. The chain recombines TRBV11-2 with TRBJ1-5, with D perhaps TRBD1 (5 bases). The CDR3 runs 15 residues. Germline assignment: CDR1 SGHAT and CDR2 FQNNGV. V was shortened by 1 base and J by 5 bases, with 12 bases between the two germline ends.

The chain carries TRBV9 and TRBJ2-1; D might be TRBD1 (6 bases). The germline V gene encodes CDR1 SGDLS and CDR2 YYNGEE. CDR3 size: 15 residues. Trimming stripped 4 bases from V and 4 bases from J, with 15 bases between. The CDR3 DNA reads TGTGCCAGCAGCCCCCGGACAGTGATTTACAATGAGCAGTTCTTC. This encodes CASSPRTVIYNEQFF.

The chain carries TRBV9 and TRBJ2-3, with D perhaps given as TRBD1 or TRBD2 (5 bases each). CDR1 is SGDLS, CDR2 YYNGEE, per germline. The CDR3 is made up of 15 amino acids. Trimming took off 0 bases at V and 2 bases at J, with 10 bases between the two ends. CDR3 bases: TGTGCCAGCAGCGTAGGAGGGGCTAACACAGATACGCAGTATTTT. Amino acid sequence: CASSVGGANTDTQYF.

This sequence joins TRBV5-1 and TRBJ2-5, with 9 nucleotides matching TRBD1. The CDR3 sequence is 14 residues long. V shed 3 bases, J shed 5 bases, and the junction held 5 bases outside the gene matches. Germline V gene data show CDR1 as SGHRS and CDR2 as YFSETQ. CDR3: CASSWGQGLETQYF. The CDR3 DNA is TGCGCCAGCAGCTGGGGACAGGGTCTGGAGACCCAGTACTTC.

This CDR3 is CASSLGTSSYEQYF. As DNA, the CDR3 is TGTGCCAGCAGCTTAGGGACTAGTTCCTACGAGCAGTACTTC. The chain recombines TRBV7-2 with TRBJ2-7, with 7 nucleotides matching TRBD2. Germline CDR1 SGHTA, CDR2 FQGNSA. CDR3 length equals 14 residues. The V gene end was trimmed by 1 base and the J gene end by 1 base; junction bases not matched to a gene: 1. The entire variable domain, with the rest obtained from reference TRBV7-2 and TRBJ2-7, is as follows: GAGVSQSPSNKVTEKGKDVELRCDPISGHTALYWYRQSLGQGLEFLIYFQGNSAPDKSGLPSDRFSAERTGGSVSTLTIQRTQQEDSAVYLCASSLGTSSYEQYFGPGTRLTVT.

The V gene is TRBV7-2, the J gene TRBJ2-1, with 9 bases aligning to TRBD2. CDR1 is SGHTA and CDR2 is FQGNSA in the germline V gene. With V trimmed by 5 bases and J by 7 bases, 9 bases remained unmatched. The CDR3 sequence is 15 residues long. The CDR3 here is CASSLTGLAFNEQFF. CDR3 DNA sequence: TGTGCCAGCAGCCTAACGGGACTAGCATTTAATGAGCAGTTCTTC.

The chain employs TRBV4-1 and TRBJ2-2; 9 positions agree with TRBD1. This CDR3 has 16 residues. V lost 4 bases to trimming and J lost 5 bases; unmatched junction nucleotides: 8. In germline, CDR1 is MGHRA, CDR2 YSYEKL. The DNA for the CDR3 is TGCGCCAGCAGCCCATCGCGGGACAGGGTAACCGGGGAGCTGTTTTTT. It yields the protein CASSPSRDRVTGELFF.

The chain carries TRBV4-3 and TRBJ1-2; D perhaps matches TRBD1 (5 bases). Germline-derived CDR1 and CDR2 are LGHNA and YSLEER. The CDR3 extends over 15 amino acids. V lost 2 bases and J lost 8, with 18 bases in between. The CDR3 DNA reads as TGCGCCAGCAGCCAACCCGGGACGCTTCATGGGGGCTACACCTTC. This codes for CASSQPGTLHGGYTF.

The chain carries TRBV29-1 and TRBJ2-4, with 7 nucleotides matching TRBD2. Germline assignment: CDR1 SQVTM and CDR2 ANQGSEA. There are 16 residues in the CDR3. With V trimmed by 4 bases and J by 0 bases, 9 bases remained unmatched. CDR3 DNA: TGCAGCGTTGTGGGCCCCGGGGGGAGAGCCAAAAACATTCAGTACTTC. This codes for CSVVGPGGRAKNIQYF.